One and the same sample provided the 2 T cell receptor beta chains below, sequenced in a study of blood T cell repertoires in COVID-19. Assay used: immunoSEQ multiplex PCR; TCRdb lists only in-frame clones, some missing. The repertoire includes 450,000 to 500,000 clones, approximately 90% of them detected once, and approximately 0.7% sits in the top ten. The specimen was PBMCs or T cells enriched from blood (not recorded which). The source of these receptors is a woman between 18 and 29 years old who had recovered from COVID-19.

This CDR3 reads CSVVPHPEGTEAFF. The CDR3 bases are TGCAGCGTTGTTCCTCACCCGGAGGGCACTGAAGCTTTCTTT. This rearrangement joins TRBV29-1 to TRBJ1-1; the D is unclear. The germline V gene encodes CDR1 SQVTM and CDR2 ANQGSEA. V was trimmed by 4 bases and J by 4 bases, leaving 16 bases between them. The CDR3 covers 14 residues.

V usage is TRBV15 and J usage is TRBJ1-2; 9 positions agree with TRBD1. CDR1 is LNHNV and CDR2 is YYDKDF in the germline V gene (reference sequence). The CDR3 sequence is 13 residues long. V shed 3 bases and J 8 bases; nucleotides not matched to a gene: 4. The CDR3 DNA is TGTGCCACCAGCAGGGGGGACAGGGCCGGCTACACCTTC. Translating it yields CATSRGDRAGYTF.